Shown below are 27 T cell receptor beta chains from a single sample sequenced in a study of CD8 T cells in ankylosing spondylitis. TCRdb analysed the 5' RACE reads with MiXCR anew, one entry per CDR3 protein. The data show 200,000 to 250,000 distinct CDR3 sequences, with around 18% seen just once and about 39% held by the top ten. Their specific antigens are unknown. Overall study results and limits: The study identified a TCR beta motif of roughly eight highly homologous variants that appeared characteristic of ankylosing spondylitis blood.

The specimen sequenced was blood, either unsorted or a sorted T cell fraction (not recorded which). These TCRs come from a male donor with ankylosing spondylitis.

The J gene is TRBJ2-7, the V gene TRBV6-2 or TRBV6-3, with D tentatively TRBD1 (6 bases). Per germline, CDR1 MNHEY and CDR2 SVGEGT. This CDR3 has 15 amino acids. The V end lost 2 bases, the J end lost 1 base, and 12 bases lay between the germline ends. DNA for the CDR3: TGTGCCAGCAGTTACCCATTGGACAGATCCTACGAGCAGTACTTC. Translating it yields CASSYPLDRSYEQYF.

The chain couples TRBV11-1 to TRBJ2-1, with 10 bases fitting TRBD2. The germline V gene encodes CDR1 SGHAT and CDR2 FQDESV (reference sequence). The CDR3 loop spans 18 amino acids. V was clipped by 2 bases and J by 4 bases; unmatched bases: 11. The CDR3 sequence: CASSLSRTSGIQYNEQFF. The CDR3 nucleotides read TGTGCCAGCAGCTTAAGTCGAACTAGCGGGATTCAATACAATGAGCAGTTCTTC.

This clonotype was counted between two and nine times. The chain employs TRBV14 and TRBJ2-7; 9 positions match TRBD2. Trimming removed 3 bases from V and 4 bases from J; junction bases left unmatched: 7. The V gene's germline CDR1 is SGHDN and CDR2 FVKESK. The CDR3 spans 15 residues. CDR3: CASSQFSGSGYEQYF. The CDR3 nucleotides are TGTGCCAGCAGCCAGTTTAGCGGGAGTGGTTACGAGCAGTACTTC.

The CDR3 coding sequence is TGTGCCAGCAGCTTAGGTGGAGGGGCTAGCGGACAAGAGACCCAGTACTTC. Protein product: CASSLGGGASGQETQYF. This chain joins TRBV7-3 and TRBJ2-5; TRBD2 matches at 7 bases. Unmatched junction bases numbered 11, after V lost 2 bases and J lost 2 bases. In germline, CDR1 is SGHTA, CDR2 FQGTGA. This CDR3 spans 17 amino acids.

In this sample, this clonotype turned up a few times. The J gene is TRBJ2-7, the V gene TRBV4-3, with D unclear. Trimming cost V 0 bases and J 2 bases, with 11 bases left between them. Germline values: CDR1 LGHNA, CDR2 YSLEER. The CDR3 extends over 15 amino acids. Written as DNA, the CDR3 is TGCGCCAGCAGCCAAGAGGACGGGTTTACCTACGAGCAGTACTTC. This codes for CASSQEDGFTYEQYF.

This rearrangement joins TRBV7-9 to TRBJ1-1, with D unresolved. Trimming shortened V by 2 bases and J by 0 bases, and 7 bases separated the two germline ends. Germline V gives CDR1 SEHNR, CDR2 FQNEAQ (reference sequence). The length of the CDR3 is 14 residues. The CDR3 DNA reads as TGTGCCAGCAGCTTAATCAGCATGAACACTGAAGCTTTCTTT. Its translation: CASSLISMNTEAFF.

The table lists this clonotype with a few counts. DNA of the CDR3: TGCAGTGCTAGAGATTGGCAGACTCCTGGCCTCTACGAGCAGTACTTC. Translation gives CSARDWQTPGLYEQYF. The V and J genes are TRBV20-1 and TRBJ2-7; D call uncertain. V gave up 0 bases and J gave up 3 bases, with 18 bases separating them. Germline values: CDR1 DFQATT, CDR2 SNEGSKA (reference sequence). The CDR3 contains 16 residues.

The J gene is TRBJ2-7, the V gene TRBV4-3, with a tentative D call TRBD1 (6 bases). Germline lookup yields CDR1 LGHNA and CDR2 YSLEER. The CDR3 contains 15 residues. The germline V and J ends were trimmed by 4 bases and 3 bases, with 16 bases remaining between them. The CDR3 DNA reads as TGCGCCAGCAGCCTCTATGGGGACATGCACTACGAGCAGTACTTC. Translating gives CASSLYGDMHYEQYF.

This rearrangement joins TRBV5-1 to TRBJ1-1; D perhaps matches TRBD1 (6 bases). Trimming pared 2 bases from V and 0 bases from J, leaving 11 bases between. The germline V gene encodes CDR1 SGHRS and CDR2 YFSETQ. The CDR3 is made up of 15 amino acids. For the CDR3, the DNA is TGCGCCAGCAGCTTAGGGGGGCTGATGAACACTGAAGCTTTCTTT. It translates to CASSLGGLMNTEAFF.

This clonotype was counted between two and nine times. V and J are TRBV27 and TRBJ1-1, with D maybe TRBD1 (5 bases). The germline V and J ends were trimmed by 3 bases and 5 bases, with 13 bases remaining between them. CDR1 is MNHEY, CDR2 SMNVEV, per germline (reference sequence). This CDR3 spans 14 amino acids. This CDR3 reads CASSLGGGATEAFF. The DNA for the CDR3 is TGTGCCAGCAGTTTGGGGGGGGGTGCGACTGAAGCTTTCTTT.

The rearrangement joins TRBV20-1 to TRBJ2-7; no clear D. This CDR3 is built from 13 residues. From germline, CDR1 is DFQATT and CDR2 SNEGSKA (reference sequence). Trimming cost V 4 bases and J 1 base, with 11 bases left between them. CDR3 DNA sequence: TGCAGTGCTACATCAGGTAGTTCCTACGAGCAGTACTTC. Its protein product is CSATSGSSYEQYF.

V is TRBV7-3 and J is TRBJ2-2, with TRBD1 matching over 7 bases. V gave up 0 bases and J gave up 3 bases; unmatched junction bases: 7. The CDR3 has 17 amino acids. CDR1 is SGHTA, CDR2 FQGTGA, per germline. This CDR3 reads CASSLTNAGGYTGELFF. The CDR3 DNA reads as TGTGCCAGCAGCTTAACTAATGCAGGGGGTTACACCGGGGAGCTGTTTTTT.

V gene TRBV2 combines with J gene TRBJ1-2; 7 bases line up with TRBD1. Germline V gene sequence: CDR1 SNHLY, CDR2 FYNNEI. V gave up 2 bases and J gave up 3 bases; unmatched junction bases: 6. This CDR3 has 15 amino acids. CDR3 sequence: CASSERQGVYYGYTF. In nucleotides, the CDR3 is TGTGCCAGCAGTGAAAGACAGGGCGTCTACTATGGCTACACCTTC.

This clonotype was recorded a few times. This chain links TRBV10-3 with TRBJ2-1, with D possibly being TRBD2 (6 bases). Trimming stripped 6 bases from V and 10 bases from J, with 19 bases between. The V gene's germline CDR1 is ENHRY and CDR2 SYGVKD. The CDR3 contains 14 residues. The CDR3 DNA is TGTGCCATCAGCACATGGGACTCCTCGGGAGAGCAGTTCTTC. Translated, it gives CAISTWDSSGEQFF.

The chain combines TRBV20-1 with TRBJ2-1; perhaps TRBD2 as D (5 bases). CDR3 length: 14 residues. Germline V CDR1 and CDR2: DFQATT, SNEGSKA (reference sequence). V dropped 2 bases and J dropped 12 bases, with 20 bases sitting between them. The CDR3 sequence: CSARPDAAGLGQFF. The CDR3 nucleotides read TGCAGTGCTAGACCGGACGCCGCGGGTCTTGGGCAGTTCTTC.

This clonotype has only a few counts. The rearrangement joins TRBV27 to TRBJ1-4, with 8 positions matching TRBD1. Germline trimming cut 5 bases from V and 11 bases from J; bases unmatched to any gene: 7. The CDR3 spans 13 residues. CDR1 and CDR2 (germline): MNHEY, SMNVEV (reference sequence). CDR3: CASSPGQAIKLFF. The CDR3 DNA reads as TGTGCCAGCAGTCCGGGACAGGCAATCAAACTGTTTTTT. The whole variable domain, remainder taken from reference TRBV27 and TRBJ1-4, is EAQVTQNPRYLITVTGKKLTVTCSQNMNHEYMSWYRQDPGLGLRQIYYSMNVEVTDKGDVPEGYKVSRKEKRNFPLILESPSPNQTSLYFCASSPGQAIKLFFGSGTQLSVL.

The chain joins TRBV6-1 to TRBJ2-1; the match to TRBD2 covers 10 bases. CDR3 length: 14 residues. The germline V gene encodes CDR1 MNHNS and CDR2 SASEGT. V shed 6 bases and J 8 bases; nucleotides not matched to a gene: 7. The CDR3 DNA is TGTGCCAGCAGGCCCGGGACTAGCGAGGATGAGCAGTTCTTC. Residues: CASRPGTSEDEQFF.

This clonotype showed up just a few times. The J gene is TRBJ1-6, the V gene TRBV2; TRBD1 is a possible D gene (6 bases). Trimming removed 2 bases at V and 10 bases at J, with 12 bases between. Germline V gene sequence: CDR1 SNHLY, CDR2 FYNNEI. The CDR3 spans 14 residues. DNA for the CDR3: TGTGCCAGCAGTGAACCCGGGGGGGGCTCACCCCTCCACTTT. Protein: CASSEPGGGSPLHF.

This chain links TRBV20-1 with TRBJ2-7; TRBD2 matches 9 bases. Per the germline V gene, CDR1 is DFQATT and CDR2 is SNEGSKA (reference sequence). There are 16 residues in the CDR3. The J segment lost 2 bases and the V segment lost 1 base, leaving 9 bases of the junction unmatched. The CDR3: CSARVFRLAATYEQYF. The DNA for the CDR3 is TGCAGTGCTAGAGTTTTCCGACTAGCGGCCACCTACGAGCAGTACTTC.

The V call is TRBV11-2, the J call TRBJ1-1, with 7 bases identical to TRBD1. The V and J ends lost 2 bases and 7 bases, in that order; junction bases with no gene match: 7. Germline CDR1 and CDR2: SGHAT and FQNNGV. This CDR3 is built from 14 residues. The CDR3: CASSLWTRDSEAFF. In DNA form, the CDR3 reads TGTGCCAGCAGCTTATGGACCCGGGACAGTGAAGCTTTCTTT. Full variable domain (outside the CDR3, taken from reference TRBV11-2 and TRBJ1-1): EAGVAQSPRYKIIEKRQSVAFWCNPISGHATLYWYQQILGQGPKLLIQFQNNGVVDDSQLPKDRFSAERLKGVDSTLKIQPAKLEDSAVYLCASSLWTRDSEAFFGQGTRLTVV.

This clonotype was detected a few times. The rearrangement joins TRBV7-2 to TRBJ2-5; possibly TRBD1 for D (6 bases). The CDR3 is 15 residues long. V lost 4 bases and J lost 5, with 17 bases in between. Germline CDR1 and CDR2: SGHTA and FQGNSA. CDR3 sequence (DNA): TGTGCCAGCAGCTCCAGGGGCCAGAAATGGGAGACCCAGTACTTC. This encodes CASSSRGQKWETQYF.

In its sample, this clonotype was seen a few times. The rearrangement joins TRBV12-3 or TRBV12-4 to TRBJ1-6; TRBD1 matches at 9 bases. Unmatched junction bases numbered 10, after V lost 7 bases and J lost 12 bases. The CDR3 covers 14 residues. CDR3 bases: TGTGCCAGCACCCCAGACAGGGGGATGGTACCCCTCCACTTT. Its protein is CASTPDRGMVPLHF.

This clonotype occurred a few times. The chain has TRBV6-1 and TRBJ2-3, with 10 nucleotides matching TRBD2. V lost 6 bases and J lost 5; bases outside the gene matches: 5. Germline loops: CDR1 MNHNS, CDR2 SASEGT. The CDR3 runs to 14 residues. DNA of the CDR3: TGTGCCAGCAGCCCGAGACTAGCGGGAGATACGCAGTATTTT. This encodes CASSPRLAGDTQYF.

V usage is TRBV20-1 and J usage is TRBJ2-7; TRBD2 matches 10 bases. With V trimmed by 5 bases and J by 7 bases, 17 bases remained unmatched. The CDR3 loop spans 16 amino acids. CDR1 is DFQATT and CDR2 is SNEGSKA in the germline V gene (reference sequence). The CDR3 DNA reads TGCAGTGCTGTGACCCTCATTAGCGGGGGGCCCTGGGAGCAGTACTTC. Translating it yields CSAVTLISGGPWEQYF.

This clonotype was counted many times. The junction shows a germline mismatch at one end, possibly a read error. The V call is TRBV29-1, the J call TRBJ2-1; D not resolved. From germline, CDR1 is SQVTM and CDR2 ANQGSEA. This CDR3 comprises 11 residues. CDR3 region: CSGVSYNEQFF. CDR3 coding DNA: TGTTCGGGTGTTTCCTACAATGAGCAGTTCTTC.

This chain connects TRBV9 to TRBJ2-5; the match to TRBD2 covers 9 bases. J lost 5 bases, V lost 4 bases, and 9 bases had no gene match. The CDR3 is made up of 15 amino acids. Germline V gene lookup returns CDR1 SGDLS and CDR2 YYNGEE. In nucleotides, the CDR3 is TGTGCCAGCAGCTCCGAGGGGGCGGGGGGGGAGACCCAGTACTTC. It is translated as CASSSEGAGGETQYF.

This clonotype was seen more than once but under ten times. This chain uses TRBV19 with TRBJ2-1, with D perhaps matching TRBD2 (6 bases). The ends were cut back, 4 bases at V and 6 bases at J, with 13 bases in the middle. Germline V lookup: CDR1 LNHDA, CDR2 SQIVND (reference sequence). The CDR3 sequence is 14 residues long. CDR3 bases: TGTGCCAGTAGTAAAAGCGGGCCAGGCAATGAGCAGTTCTTC. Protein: CASSKSGPGNEQFF.